This entry describes one T cell receptor beta chain. The antigen remains undetermined. A far larger clone lies a single base away; this is likely a read error. The sample originates from a study of regulatory T cells in long-lasting Graves disease. Study-wide results and limits: Persistent Graves' disease cases displayed lower TCR diversity than newly diagnosed ones.

The time point here: newly diagnosed GD, antithyroid drugs for less than 3 months. Extracted PBMC RNA gave rise to the TCR library. CDR3-region Arm-PCR and iRepertoire HTBI primers produced the TCR beta libraries. Via MiXCR, TCRdb re-called the multiplex PCR reads, giving one row per CDR3 protein. Of a few hundred thousand distinct CDR3 sequences in the sample, roughly 21% were seen once. This CDR3 spans 17 amino acids. Germline lookup yields CDR1 SNHLY and CDR2 FYNNEI. The ends were cut back, 4 bases at V and 7 bases at J, with 26 bases in the middle. Material: peripheral blood mononuclear cells (PBMCs), obtained at new diagnosis, from a patient treated with antithyroid drugs. V and J are TRBV2 and TRBJ2-7; the D gene is possibly TRBD1 (6 bases). This clonotype originated in a female donor with Graves disease. CDR3 in DNA: TGTGCCAGCAGTGGCGCCACAGGGTTGAGCTCCTACAATGAGCAGTACTTC. It specifies CASSGATGLSSYNEQYF.